This TCR beta chain was sequenced during a study of OX40 agonist ivuxolimab in advanced cancers. Whole-study context: Partial responses were achieved by three patients, one with hepatocellular carcinoma and two with cutaneous melanoma. The study's findings and limits: Dosing at 0.1 to 3.0 mg/kg was accompanied by clonal expansion of CD4+ and CD8+ blood T cells by week 6. Normalized T-cell clonal expansion was also low in some nonresponders.

As regards this clone: Its antigen is unknown.

Clones were sequenced by immunoSEQ multiplex PCR, and TCRdb holds only the in-frame ones, with some missing. The repertoire includes roughly 72,000 clones, roughly 89% of them detected once, and about 10% sits in the top ten. The CDR3 covers 13 residues. Trimming removed 3 bases from V and 4 bases from J, with 9 bases in between. In germline, CDR1 is MDHEN, CDR2 SYDVKM. The sample consisted of CD4+ or CD8+ T cells sorted from blood, taken in a trial of the OX40 agonist ivuxolimab. This TCR was sampled from an adult with an advanced solid tumor such as melanoma, head and neck, liver or kidney cancer. The J gene is TRBJ1-2, the V gene TRBV28, with D possibly being TRBD1 (6 bases). As DNA, the CDR3 is TGTGCCAGCAGTTTTGGCAGGGGCTATGGCTACACCTTC. This encodes CASSFGRGYGYTF.